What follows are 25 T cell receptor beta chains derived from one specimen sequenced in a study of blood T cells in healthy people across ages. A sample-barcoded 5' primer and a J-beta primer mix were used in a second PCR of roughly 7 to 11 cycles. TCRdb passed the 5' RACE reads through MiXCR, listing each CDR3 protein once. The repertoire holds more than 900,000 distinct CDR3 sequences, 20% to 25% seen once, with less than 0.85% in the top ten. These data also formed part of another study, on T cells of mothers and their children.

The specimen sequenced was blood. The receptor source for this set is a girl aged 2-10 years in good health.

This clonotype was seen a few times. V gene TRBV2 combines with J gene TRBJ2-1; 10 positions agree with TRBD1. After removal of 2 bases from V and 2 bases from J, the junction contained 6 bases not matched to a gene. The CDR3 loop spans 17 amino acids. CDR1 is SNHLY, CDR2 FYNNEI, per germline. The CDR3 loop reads CASSEIEGQGPYNEQFF. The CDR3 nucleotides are TGTGCCAGCAGTGAAATCGAGGGACAGGGGCCCTACAATGAGCAGTTCTTC. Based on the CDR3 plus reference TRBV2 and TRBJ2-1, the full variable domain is EPEVTQTPSHQVTQMGQEVILRCVPISNHLYFYWYRQILGQKVEFLVSFYNNEISEKSEIFDDQFSVERPDGSNFTLKIRSTKLEDSAMYFCASSEIEGQGPYNEQFFGPGTRLTVL.

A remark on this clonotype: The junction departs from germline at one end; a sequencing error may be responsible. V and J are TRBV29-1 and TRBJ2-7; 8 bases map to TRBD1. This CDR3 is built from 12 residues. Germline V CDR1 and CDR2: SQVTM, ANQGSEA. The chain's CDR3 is CSVRAGGYEQHF. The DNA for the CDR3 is TGCAGCGTTCGGGCAGGGGGCTACGAGCAGCACTTC.

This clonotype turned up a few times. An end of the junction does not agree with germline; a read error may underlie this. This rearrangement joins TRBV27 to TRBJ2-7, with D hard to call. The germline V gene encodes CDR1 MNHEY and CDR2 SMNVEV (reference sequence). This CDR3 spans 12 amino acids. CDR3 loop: CAGSLSGYEQYF. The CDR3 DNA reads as TGTGCCGGCAGTTTAAGTGGATACGAGCAGTACTTC.

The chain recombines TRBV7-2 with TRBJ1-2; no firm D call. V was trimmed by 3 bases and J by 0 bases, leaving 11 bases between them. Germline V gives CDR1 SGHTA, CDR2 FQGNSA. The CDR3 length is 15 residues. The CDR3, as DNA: TGTGCCAGCAGCTTGGTGGGAGGATCTAACTATGGCTACACCTTC. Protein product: CASSLVGGSNYGYTF.

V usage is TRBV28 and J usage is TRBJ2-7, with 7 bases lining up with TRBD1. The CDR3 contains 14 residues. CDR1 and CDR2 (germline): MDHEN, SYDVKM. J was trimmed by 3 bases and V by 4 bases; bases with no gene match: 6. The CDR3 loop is CASSSRNRGYEQYF. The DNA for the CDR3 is TGTGCCAGCAGTTCAAGGAACAGGGGCTACGAGCAGTACTTC.

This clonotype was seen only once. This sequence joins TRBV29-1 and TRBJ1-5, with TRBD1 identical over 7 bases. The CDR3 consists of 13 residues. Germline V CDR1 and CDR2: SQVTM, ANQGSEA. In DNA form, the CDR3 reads TGCATCTTACGACAGGGTTGGGTCGGGCCCCAGCATTTT. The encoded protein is CILRQGWVGPQHF.

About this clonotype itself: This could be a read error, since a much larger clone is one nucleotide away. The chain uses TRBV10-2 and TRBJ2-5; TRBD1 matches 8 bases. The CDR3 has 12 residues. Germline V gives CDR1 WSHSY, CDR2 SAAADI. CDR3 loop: CTSLDRGETQYF. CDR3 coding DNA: TGCACCAGCCTAGACAGGGGAGAGACCCAGTACTTC.

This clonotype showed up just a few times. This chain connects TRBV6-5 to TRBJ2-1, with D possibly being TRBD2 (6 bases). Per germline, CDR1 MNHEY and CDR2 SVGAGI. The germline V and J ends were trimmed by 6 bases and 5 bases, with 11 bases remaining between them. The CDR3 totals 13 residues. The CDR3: CASRRGSDNEQFF. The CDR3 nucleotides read TGTGCCAGCAGGCGGGGTTCAGACAATGAGCAGTTCTTC.

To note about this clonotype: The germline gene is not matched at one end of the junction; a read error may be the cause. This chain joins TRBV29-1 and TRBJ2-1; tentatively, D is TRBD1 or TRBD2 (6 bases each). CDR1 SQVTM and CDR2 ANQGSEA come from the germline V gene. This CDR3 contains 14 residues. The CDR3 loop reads CSVLGGEVNNEQFF. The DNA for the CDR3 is TGTAGCGTTTTGGGGGGCGAGGTGAACAATGAGCAGTTCTTC.

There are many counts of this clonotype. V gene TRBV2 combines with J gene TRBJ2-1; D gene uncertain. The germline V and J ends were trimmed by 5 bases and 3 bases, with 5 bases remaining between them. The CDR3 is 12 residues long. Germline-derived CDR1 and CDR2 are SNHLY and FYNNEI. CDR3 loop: CASSWDYNEQFF. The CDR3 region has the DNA TGTGCCAGCAGTTGGGACTACAATGAGCAGTTCTTC.

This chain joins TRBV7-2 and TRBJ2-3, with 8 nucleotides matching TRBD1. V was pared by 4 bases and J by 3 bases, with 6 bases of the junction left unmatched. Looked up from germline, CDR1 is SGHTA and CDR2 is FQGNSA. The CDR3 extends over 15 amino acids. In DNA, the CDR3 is TGTGCCAGCAGCTGGGGCAGGGGGCGGACAGATACGCAGTATTTT. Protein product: CASSWGRGRTDTQYF.

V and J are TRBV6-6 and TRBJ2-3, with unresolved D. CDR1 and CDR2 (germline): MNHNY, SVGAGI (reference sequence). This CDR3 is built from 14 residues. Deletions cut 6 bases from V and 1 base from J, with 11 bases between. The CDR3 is CASSSQKGTDTQYF. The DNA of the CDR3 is TGTGCCAGCAGCAGCCAGAAGGGCACAGATACGCAGTATTTT.

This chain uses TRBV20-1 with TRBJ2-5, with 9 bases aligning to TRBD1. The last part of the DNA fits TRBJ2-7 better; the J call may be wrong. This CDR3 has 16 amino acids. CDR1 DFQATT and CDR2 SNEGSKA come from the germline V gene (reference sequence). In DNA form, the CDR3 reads TGCAGTGCTAGTGCGGACTCCAGACAGGGGGTGTACGAGCAGTACTTC. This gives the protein CSASADSRQGVYEQYF.

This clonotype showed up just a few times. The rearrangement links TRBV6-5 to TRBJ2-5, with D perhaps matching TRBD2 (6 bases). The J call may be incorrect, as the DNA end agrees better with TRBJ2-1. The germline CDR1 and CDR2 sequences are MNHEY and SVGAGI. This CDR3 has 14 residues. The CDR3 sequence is CASRHTGTSNEQFF. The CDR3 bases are TGTGCCAGCAGGCATACCGGGACTTCCAATGAGCAGTTCTTC.

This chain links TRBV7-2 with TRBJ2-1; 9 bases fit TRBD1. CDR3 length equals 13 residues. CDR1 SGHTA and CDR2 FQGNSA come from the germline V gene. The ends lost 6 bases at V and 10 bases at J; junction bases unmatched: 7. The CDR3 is CASRPQGAWEQFF. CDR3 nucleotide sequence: TGTGCCAGCAGACCACAGGGGGCCTGGGAGCAGTTCTTC.

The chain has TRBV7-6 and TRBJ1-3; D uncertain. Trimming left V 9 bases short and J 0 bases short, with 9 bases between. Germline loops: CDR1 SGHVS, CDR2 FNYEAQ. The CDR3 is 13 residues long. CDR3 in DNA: TGTGCCAGTAGTCATTTCTCTGGAAACACCATATATTTT. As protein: CASSHFSGNTIYF.

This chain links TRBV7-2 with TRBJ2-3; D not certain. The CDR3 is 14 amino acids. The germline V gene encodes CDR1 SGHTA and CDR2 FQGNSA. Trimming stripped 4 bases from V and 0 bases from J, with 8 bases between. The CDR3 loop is CASSSPYSTDTQYF. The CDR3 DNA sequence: TGTGCCAGCAGCTCCCCCTATAGCACAGATACGCAGTATTTT.

The CDR3 loop is CSVIPEAGSIDTQYF. CDR3 bases: TGCAGTGTGATTCCTGAAGCGGGGTCGATAGATACGCAGTATTTT. The gene calls are TRBV20-1 and TRBJ2-3; 7 nucleotides agree with TRBD2. The CDR3 extends over 15 amino acids. The V gene's germline CDR1 is DFQATT and CDR2 SNEGSKA (reference sequence). The V and J ends lost 7 bases and 5 bases, in that order; junction bases with no gene match: 15.

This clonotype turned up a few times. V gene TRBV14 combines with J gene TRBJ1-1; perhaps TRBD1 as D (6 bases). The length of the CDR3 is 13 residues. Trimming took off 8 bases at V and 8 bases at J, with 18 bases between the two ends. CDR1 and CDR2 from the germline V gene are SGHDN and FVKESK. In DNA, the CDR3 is TGTGCCAGCTCCTCGTCACCACAGGGAGAAGCTTTCTTT. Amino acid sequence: CASSSSPQGEAFF.

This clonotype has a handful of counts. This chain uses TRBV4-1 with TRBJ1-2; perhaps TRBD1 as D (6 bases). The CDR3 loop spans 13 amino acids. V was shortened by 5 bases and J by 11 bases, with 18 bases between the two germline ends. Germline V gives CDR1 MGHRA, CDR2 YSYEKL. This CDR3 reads CASSEVGGARYTF. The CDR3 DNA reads TGCGCCAGCAGCGAAGTGGGGGGGGCACGATACACCTTC.

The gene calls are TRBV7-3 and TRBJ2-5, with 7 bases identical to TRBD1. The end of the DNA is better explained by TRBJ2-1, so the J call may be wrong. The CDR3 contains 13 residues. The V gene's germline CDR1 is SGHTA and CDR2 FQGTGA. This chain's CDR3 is CASSEQTGIEQFF. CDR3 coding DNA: TGTGCCAGCAGCGAGCAGACAGGGATTGAGCAGTTCTTC.

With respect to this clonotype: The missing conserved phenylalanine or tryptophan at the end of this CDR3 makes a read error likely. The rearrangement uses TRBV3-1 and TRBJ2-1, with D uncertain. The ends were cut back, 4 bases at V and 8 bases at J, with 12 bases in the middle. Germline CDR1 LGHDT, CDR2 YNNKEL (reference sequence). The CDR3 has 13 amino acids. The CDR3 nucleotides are TGTGCCAGCAGCCGTTTAGTTTGGGATGAGCAGTTCCTC. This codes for CASSRLVWDEQFL.

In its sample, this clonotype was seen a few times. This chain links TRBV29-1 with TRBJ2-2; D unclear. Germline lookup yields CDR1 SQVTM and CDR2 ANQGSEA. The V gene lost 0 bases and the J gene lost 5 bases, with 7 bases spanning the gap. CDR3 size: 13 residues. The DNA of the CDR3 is TGCAGCGTTGAAGAATCGCTTACCGGGGAGCTGTTTTTT. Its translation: CSVEESLTGELFF.

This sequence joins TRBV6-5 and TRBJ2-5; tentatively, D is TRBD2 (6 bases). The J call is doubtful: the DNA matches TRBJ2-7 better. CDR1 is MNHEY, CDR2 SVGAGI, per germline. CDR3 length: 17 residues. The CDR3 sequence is CASSYGANSGYSYEQYF. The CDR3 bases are TGTGCCAGCAGTTATGGGGCCAATAGCGGATACTCCTACGAGCAGTACTTC.

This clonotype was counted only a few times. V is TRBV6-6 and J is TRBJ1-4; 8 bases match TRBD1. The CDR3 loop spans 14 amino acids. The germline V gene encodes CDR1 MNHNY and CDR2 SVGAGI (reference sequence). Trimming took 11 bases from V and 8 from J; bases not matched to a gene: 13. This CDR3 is CASSDREGDEKLFF. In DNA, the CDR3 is TGTGCCTCTTCGGACAGGGAAGGAGACGAAAAACTGTTTTTT.